A single sample is the source of the 8 T cell receptor beta chains below, sequenced in a study of breast tumors, draining lymph nodes, adjacent tissues. TCRdb reanalysed the multiplex PCR reads using MiXCR and keeps one entry per CDR3 protein. Of about 230,000 distinct CDR3 sequences listed, roughly 32% are singletons. Breast cancer patients provided tissue from their axillary draining lymph nodes. The specimen was axillary lymph node tissue. Receptor source: a female donor with breast cancer. Some clones in this sample may be carry-over from other donors' samples.

This clonotype has a count of ten or more. V gene TRBV7-9 combines with J gene TRBJ2-1; 14 nucleotides agree with TRBD2. The CDR3 is 17 residues long. Germline CDR1 reads SEHNR; CDR2 reads FQNEAQ (reference sequence). J was trimmed by 9 bases and V by 5 bases; bases with no gene match: 12. CDR3 protein: CASSGLAGGVIVGEQFF. In DNA, the CDR3 is TGTGCCAGCAGCGGACTAGCGGGAGGTGTTATAGTGGGTGAGCAGTTCTTC. Complete variable domain (other parts from reference TRBV7-9 and TRBJ2-1): DTGVSQNPRHKITKRGQNVTFRCDPISEHNRLYWYRQTLGQGPEFLTYFQNEAQLEKSRLLSDRFSAERPKGSFSTLEIQRTEQGDSAMYLCASSGLAGGVIVGEQFFGPGTRLTVL.

The chain joins TRBV15 to TRBJ2-2; no clear D. The CDR3 has 12 amino acids. V was pared by 0 bases and J by 6 bases, with 2 bases between. Germline V CDR1 and CDR2: LNHNV, YYDKDF (reference sequence). This chain's CDR3 is CATSRDSGELFF. CDR3 bases: TGTGCCACCAGCAGAGATTCCGGGGAGCTGTTTTTT.

This clonotype was found many times. This chain connects TRBV20-1 to TRBJ1-6; D unclear. This CDR3 comprises 14 residues. Germline V CDR1 and CDR2: DFQATT, SNEGSKA (reference sequence). The V gene lost 1 base and the J gene lost 7 bases, with 11 bases spanning the gap. CDR3 sequence reads: CSARAPTSNSPLHF. The CDR3 bases are TGCAGTGCTAGAGCTCCGACATCCAATTCACCCCTCCACTTT.

The sample holds many counts of this clonotype. The chain couples TRBV5-1 to TRBJ2-5; the match to TRBD1 covers 7 bases. This CDR3 is 16 amino acids long. The junction had 8 bases not matched to a gene; V was cut back by 0 bases and J by 3 bases. Per germline, CDR1 SGHRS and CDR2 YFSETQ. CDR3 DNA sequence: TGCGCCAGCAGCTTGGGACAGGGTTGGATCGAAGAGACCCAGTACTTC. The encoded protein is CASSLGQGWIEETQYF.

This clonotype was seen many times. The J gene is TRBJ2-6, the V gene TRBV15, with 7 nucleotides matching TRBD1. The CDR3 is 17 residues long. V lost 0 bases, J lost 3 bases, and 5 bases stayed unmatched. Germline V CDR1 and CDR2: LNHNV, YYDKDF (reference sequence). CDR3 in DNA: TGTGCCACCAGCAGAGATCACAGGGGAATTGGGGCCAACGTCCTGACTTTC. Residues: CATSRDHRGIGANVLTF.

On this clonotype itself: A read error may explain this, as a much larger clone is one base away. This rearrangement joins TRBV5-8 to TRBJ2-5; D call uncertain. CDR3 length equals 15 residues. V was clipped by 0 bases and J by 4 bases, with 13 bases between them. Germline V gene lookup returns CDR1 SGHTS and CDR2 YDEGEE. The CDR3 reads CASSLGSAEIETQYF. The CDR3 nucleotides read TGTGCCAGCAGCTTGGGTTCGGCTGAGATAGAGACCCAGTACTTC.

This clonotype was counted many times. The chain combines TRBV7-8 with TRBJ2-5; 14 bases agree with TRBD2. Trimming removed 5 bases from V and 1 base from J; junction bases left unmatched: 3. The germline V gene has CDR1 SGHVS and CDR2 FQNEAQ. The CDR3 is 16 amino acids. The CDR3 region is CASSMGLAGVQETQYF. Written as DNA, the CDR3 is TGTGCCAGCAGCATGGGACTAGCGGGGGTCCAAGAGACCCAGTACTTC.

This clonotype was recorded many times. CDR3 coding DNA: TGTGCCAGCTCACCGCTGATACAGGGCAGCGCAGATACGCAGTATTTT. Its translation is CASSPLIQGSADTQYF. The gene calls are TRBV18 and TRBJ2-3, with D perhaps matching TRBD1 (6 bases). The CDR3 is made up of 16 amino acids. Germline CDR1 reads KGHSH; CDR2 reads LQKENI. Trimming pared 3 bases from V and 4 bases from J, leaving 17 bases between. Full variable domain (missing parts from reference TRBV18 and TRBJ2-3): NAGVMQNPRHLVRRRGQEARLRCSPMKGHSHVYWYRQLPEEGLKFMVYLQKENIIDESGMPKERFSAEFPKEGPSILRIQQVVRGDSAAYFCASSPLIQGSADTQYFGPGTRLTVL.